This TCR beta chain was sequenced for a study of shared clonotypes between healthy human individuals. Study observations and caveats: Approximately 4.6% of naive CD4 clonotypes were common to several donors.

CD45RO negativity and positive selection for CCR7 defined naive CD8 cells, a population that excluded terminally differentiated effector memory CD45RA+ cells. Profiled with immunoSEQ multiplex PCR; TCRdb holds only in-frame clones, not every one. The profile shows under 2,000,000 clones, about 95% of them singletons. On this clone: The antigen remains undetermined.

The V end was cut by 3 bases, the J end by 5 bases, with 18 bases between. Looked up from germline, CDR1 is SGHRS and CDR2 is YFSETQ. The length of the CDR3 is 17 residues. The clonotype originates from a man younger than 35 in good health. The chain combines TRBV5-1 with TRBJ2-6; D is ambiguous. Sequenced material: naive CD8+ T cells sorted from blood. The CDR3 region has the DNA TGCGCCAGCAGCTATTGCGGTTCACAAAGTCGGGCCAACGTCCTGACTTTC. Translation: CASSYCGSQSRANVLTF.